The sequence of this T cell receptor beta chain was determined in a study of cytomegalovirus exposure and HLA in healthy donors. V was pared by 0 bases and J by 4 bases, with 10 bases between. The CDR3 has 14 residues. Germline V gene data show CDR1 as SGDLS and CDR2 as YYNGEE. Primers for the PCR totalled 60 Vbeta and 13 Jbeta. Repertoires were generated with immunoSEQ multiplex PCR, while TCRdb's copy carries only in-frame clones and drops some. Of more than 110,000 clones listed, 73% were seen once; the top ten hold about 1.2%. This receptor was taken from a woman between 35 and 50 years old in good health and CMV-seronegative. The chain uses TRBV9 and TRBJ1-1; D gene unclear. The sequenced sample was PBMCs. The CDR3 here is CASSVGGFGTEAFF. The DNA for the CDR3 is TGTGCCAGCAGCGTAGGAGGGTTCGGCACTGAAGCTTTCTTT.